The following is a T cell receptor (beta chain) sequence with its context. This specimen belongs to a study of blood T cell repertoires in COVID-19. Study information: Whether acute or convalescent, the COVID-19 samples came from the United States, Italy and Spain.

Clones were sequenced by immunoSEQ multiplex PCR, and TCRdb holds only the in-frame ones, with some missing. This table holds around 160,000 clones, approximately 88% found once. This CDR3 region has 14 residues. Germline assignment: CDR1 SEHNR and CDR2 FQNEAQ (reference sequence). V was pared by 5 bases and J by 7 bases, with 6 bases of the junction left unmatched. The sequenced sample was PBMCs or T cells enriched from blood (not recorded which). V gene TRBV7-9 combines with J gene TRBJ1-5, with 9 bases fitting TRBD1. The origin of this receptor is a woman aged 55-69 years who had recovered from COVID-19. The CDR3 nucleotides read TGTGCCAGCAGCGCCGGGACAGGGTACCAGCCCCAGCATTTT. Its translation: CASSAGTGYQPQHF. Full variable domain (rest looked up from reference TRBV7-9 and TRBJ1-5): DTGVSQNPRHKITKRGQNVTFRCDPISEHNRLYWYRQTLGQGPEFLTYFQNEAQLEKSRLLSDRFSAERPKGSFSTLEIQRTEQGDSAMYLCASSAGTGYQPQHFGDGTRLSIL.